This TCR beta chain came from a study of T-cell memory formation after mild COVID-19. Employing constant-segment primers, 5'RACE generated TCR alpha and TCR beta cDNA libraries bearing sample barcodes and UMIs. Using its own MiXCR run on the 5' RACE reads, TCRdb lists one record per CDR3 protein. The sample lists approximately 580,000 distinct CDR3 sequences; over 20% were seen once. A word on this clonotype: Its antigen is not known.

Study-wide points: In second-wave clones peaking day 37, SARS-CoV-2 specificity remained unconfirmed. Cross-reactive memory seemingly joined, as some responding clones were found in pre-infection memory. Shrinking CD4+ clones were chiefly CM and EM; CD8+ ones were chiefly EMRA.

In germline, CDR1 is KGHDR, CDR2 SFDVKD. CDR3 length equals 14 residues. The V and J ends lost 9 bases and 1 base respectively, with 14 bases between them. The sequence derives from an adult woman who had mild COVID-19 (a few samples of this study predate the infection). Cell type and time point are not known. V and J are TRBV24-1 and TRBJ1-1; D is unresolved. The specimen was PBMCs or a T cell subset sorted from them (not recorded which). CDR3 amino acids: CATCLENSNTEAFF. CDR3 bases: TGTGCCACCTGCCTGGAAAACTCGAACACTGAAGCTTTCTTT.